The 13 T cell receptor beta chains below were found in one sample sequenced in a study of Graves' ophthalmopathy and Graves' hyperthyroidism. Investigators amplified TCR beta CDR3 regions from RNA transcripts. After a first-round RT-PCR with HTBI primers, a second-round multiplex PCR was run. TCRdb reanalysed the multiplex PCR reads using MiXCR and keeps one entry per CDR3 protein. Of over a million distinct CDR3 sequences in the sample, about 36% were seen once. Sequenced sample: peripheral blood or thyroid tissue (not recorded which). All receptors come from an adult man with Graves' hyperthyroidism.

This rearrangement joins TRBV12-3 or TRBV12-4 to TRBJ1-4; 8 bases fit TRBD1. Trimming took 5 bases from V and 7 from J; bases not matched to a gene: 6. This CDR3 has 14 amino acids. Here the CDR3 reads CASSPGGAGEKLFF. CDR3 in DNA: TGTGCCAGCAGTCCAGGGGGCGCCGGTGAAAAACTGTTTTTT.

This clonotype was observed many times. The J gene is TRBJ1-2, the V gene TRBV20-1; 10 nucleotides align to TRBD1. The CDR3 totals 15 residues. The germline V gene encodes CDR1 DFQATT and CDR2 SNEGSKA (reference sequence). The ends lost 2 bases at V and 4 bases at J; junction bases unmatched: 7. CDR3 coding DNA: TGCAGTGCTAGATCCGGACAGGGGGGCGGCTATGGCTACACCTTC. Its translation is CSARSGQGGGYGYTF.

The table lists this clonotype with many counts. This chain links TRBV7-2 with TRBJ2-2; TRBD2 aligns across 7 bases. CDR3 length: 14 amino acids. V gave up 7 bases and J gave up 7 bases; unmatched junction bases: 9. CDR1 is SGHTA and CDR2 is FQGNSA in the germline V gene. The CDR3 loop is CASTKWGRDGELFF. CDR3 bases: TGTGCCAGCACCAAGTGGGGGAGGGACGGGGAGCTGTTTTTT.

This clonotype was recorded many times. This CDR3 reads CASGRRDSNQPQHF. The CDR3 DNA reads TGTGCCAGCGGTCGGAGGGATAGCAATCAGCCCCAGCATTTT. The genes are TRBV6-5 and TRBJ1-5; no firm D call. The V end lost 8 bases, the J end lost 0 bases, and 11 bases lay between the germline ends. CDR3 length: 14 amino acids. Germline CDR1 and CDR2: MNHEY and SVGAGI.

The CDR3 coding sequence is TGTGCCAGCAGTGAAAACGGTTGGGAAAAACTGTTTTTT. It specifies CASSENGWEKLFF. The J gene is TRBJ1-4, the V gene TRBV6-5; D gene ambiguous. CDR3 length equals 13 residues. The V and J ends lost 5 bases and 8 bases respectively, with 12 bases between them. The germline gives CDR1 MNHEY, CDR2 SVGAGI.

This clonotype appeared a few times. V gene TRBV7-8 combines with J gene TRBJ2-5; 10 bases line up with TRBD2. Germline CDR1 is SGHVS and CDR2 is FQNEAQ. The ends lost 5 bases at V and 1 base at J; junction bases unmatched: 7. The CDR3 runs 16 residues. The CDR3 region has the DNA TGTGCCAGCAGCCCCAGACTAGCGGGCCTCCAAGAGACCCAGTACTTC. It translates to CASSPRLAGLQETQYF.

J is TRBJ2-1 and V is TRBV29-1; 9 bases are a match to TRBD2. CDR1 is SQVTM, CDR2 ANQGSEA, per germline. Unmatched junction bases numbered 10, after V lost 0 bases and J lost 10 bases. This CDR3 has 15 amino acids. CDR3 sequence reads: CSVEDPGLALREQFF. The DNA of the CDR3 is TGCAGCGTTGAAGATCCGGGACTAGCTCTCCGGGAGCAGTTCTTC.

This clonotype was recorded at least ten times. The chain links TRBV11-2 to TRBJ1-1, with D possibly TRBD1 on 5 matching bases. The CDR3 covers 14 residues. The germline gives CDR1 SGHAT, CDR2 FQNNGV. The germline V and J ends were trimmed by 4 bases and 3 bases, with 12 bases remaining between them. CDR3 nucleotides: TGTGCCAGCAGCTCCCACGGGGGTTACACTGAAGCTTTCTTT. It is translated as CASSSHGGYTEAFF.

The chain carries TRBV11-1 and TRBJ1-1, with D perhaps matching TRBD1 (6 bases). The ends were cut back, 5 bases at V and 7 bases at J, with 20 bases in the middle. This CDR3 is 15 amino acids long. Germline lookup yields CDR1 SGHAT and CDR2 FQDESV (reference sequence). The CDR3 is CASSQRGGLTVEAFF. The CDR3 DNA follows: TGTGCCAGCAGCCAGAGGGGGGGCCTGACAGTTGAAGCTTTCTTT.

The rearrangement joins TRBV29-1 to TRBJ1-3; D gene unclear. CDR3 length: 12 amino acids. CDR1 is SQVTM and CDR2 is ANQGSEA in the germline V gene. The V gene lost 8 bases and the J gene lost 0 bases, with 8 bases spanning the gap. CDR3 bases: TGCAGCTTGGCAAGCTCTGGAAACACCATATATTTT. This sequence encodes CSLASSGNTIYF. Full variable domain (rest looked up from reference TRBV29-1 and TRBJ1-3): SAVISQKPSRDICQRGTSLTIQCQVDSQVTMMFWYRQQPGQSLTLIATANQGSEATYESGFVIDKFPISRPNLTFSTLTVSNMSPEDSSIYLCSLASSGNTIYFGEGSWLTVV.

This clonotype was observed many times. This chain connects TRBV4-1 to TRBJ1-5, with TRBD1 identical over 12 bases. The germline gives CDR1 MGHRA, CDR2 YSYEKL. This CDR3 spans 16 amino acids. J lost 6 bases, V lost 4 bases, and 7 bases had no gene match. In DNA, the CDR3 is TGCGCCAGCAGCCCAGGGACAGGGGGCTCTGGTCAGCCCCAGCATTTT. Its translation is CASSPGTGGSGQPQHF.

This rearrangement joins TRBV10-2 to TRBJ2-3, with TRBD2 matching over 8 bases. The CDR3 is made up of 15 amino acids. Germline V gene lookup returns CDR1 WSHSY and CDR2 SAAADI. Losses at the gene ends were 3 bases for V and 1 base for J; bases not matched to a gene: 3. The CDR3 sequence: CASSESGGRTDTQYF. DNA of the CDR3: TGCGCCAGCAGTGAAAGCGGGGGCCGCACAGATACGCAGTATTTT.

This clonotype was seen only a few times. The chain recombines TRBV4-1 with TRBJ2-7, with TRBD1 identical over 9 bases. Trimming at V came to 2 bases and at J to 3 bases, leaving 5 bases not matched to a gene. Per germline, CDR1 MGHRA and CDR2 YSYEKL. The CDR3 consists of 15 residues. The DNA of the CDR3 is TGCGCCAGCAGCCAAAACAGGGGGCAGGGCTACGAGCAGTACTTC. Protein product: CASSQNRGQGYEQYF.